This T cell receptor beta chain was profiled in a study of blood T cells in healthy people across ages. The J segment lost 8 bases and the V segment lost 6 bases, leaving 8 bases of the junction unmatched. Germline values: CDR1 DFQATT, CDR2 SNEGSKA (reference sequence). CDR3 length: 13 amino acids. The use of a sample-barcoded 5' primer and a J-beta primer mix characterized a second PCR of roughly 7 to 11 cycles. Each CDR3 protein is one row after TCRdb ran MiXCR on the 5' RACE reads. The table includes 550,000 to 650,000 distinct CDR3 sequences, approximately 26% detected once. These data were likewise used in another study, on T cells of mothers and their children. That paper notes: Three mothers and their six children, all healthy Caucasians, donated. Extracted RNA, in its entirety, went into cDNA synthesis at roughly 1.5 ug per 15 ul.

The sequence derives from a boy aged 2 to 10 in good health. Sequencing was done on a sample of blood. This sequence joins TRBV20-1 and TRBJ2-1; TRBD2 aligns across 9 bases. The CDR3 DNA reads as TGCAGTGCCGCTCCGGGACTAGCATATGAGCAGTTCTTC. Protein: CSAAPGLAYEQFF.